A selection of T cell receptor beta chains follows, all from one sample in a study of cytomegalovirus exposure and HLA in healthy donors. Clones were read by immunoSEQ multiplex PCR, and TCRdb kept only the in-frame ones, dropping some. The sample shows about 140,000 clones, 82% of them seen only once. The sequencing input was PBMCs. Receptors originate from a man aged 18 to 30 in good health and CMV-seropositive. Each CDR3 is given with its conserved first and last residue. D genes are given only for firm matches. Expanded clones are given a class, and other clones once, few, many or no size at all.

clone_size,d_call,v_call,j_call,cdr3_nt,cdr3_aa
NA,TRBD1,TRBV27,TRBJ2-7,TGTGCCAGCAGTTCCGATGGACAGGGAGTTAGGTACGAGCAGTACTTC,CASSSDGQGVRYEQYF
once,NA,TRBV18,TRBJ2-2,TGTGCCAGCTCACCACAGGTTACTAGTGGCGCCGGGGAGCTGTTTTTT,CASSPQVTSGAGELFF
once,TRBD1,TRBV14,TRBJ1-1,TGTGCCAGCAGCGCGGACAGGACTCGGGGCACTGAAGCTTTCTTT,CASSADRTRGTEAFF
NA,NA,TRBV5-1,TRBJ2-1,TGCGCCAGCAGCAGGTCAACTTACAGCTCCTACAATGAGCAGTTCTTC,CASSRSTYSSYNEQFF
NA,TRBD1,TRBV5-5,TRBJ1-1,TGTGCCAGCAGCTTGGAGGGGGCGGGGAACACTGAAGCTTTCTTT,CASSLEGAGNTEAFF
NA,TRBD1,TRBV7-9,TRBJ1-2,TGTGCCAGCAGCCCCGGACAGGGGGCACCAGCCAACTATGGCTACACCTTC,CASSPGQGAPANYGYTF
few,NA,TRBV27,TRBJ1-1,TGTGCCAGCAGTTTACAGGGGAACACTGAAGCTTTCTTT,CASSLQGNTEAFF
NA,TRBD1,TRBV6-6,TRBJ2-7,TGTGCCAGCAGGGACAGGGGGAACGAGCAGTACTTC,CASRDRGNEQYF
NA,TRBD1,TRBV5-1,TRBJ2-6,TGCGCCAGCAGTTCCGGGACAGGGGGCTCTGGGGCCAACGTCCTGACTTTC,CASSSGTGGSGANVLTF
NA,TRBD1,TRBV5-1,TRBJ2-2,TGCGCCAGCAGCCCGGACAGGGTCACCGGGGAGCTGTTTTTT,CASSPDRVTGELFF
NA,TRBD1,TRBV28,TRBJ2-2,TGTGCCAGCCTCCCCGAGGGCCAGGGGGTTTCCGGGGAGCTGTTTTTT,CASLPEGQGVSGELFF
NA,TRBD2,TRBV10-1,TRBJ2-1,TGCGCCAGCAGTGAGTGGCGGGAGGCCTACAATGAGCAGTTCTTC,CASSEWREAYNEQFF
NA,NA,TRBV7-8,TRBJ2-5,TGTGCCAGCAGACGGAGCGGGGAGACCCAGTACTTC,CASRRSGETQYF
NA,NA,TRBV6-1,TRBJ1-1,TGTGCCATGGTGGCATTCACTGAAGCTTTCTTT,CAMVAFTEAFF
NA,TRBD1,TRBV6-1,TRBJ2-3,TGTGCCAGCCACAACAGGGGTAGCACAGATACGCAGTATTTT,CASHNRGSTDTQYF
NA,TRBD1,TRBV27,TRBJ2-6,TGTGCCAGCAGAGTTCTACAGGGGGCTGGGGCCAACGTCCTGACTTTC,CASRVLQGAGANVLTF
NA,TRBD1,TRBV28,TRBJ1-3,TGTGCCAGCAGCAATCCGGGACAGACAAACACCATATATTTT,CASSNPGQTNTIYF
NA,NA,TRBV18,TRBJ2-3,TGTGCCAGCTCACCGGATTTTGCGGACAGCCTCACAGATACGCAGTATTTT,CASSPDFADSLTDTQYF
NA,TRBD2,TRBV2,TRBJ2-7,TGTGCCAGCCGGACTAGCGGAGTTCTAGAACAGTACTTC,CASRTSGVLEQYF
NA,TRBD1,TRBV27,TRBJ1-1,TGTGCCAGCAACCGGGACAGGGGGCTAAACACTGAAGCTTTCTTT,CASNRDRGLNTEAFF
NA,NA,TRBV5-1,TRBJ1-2,TGCGCCAGCAGCTTGGACGGAGCTAACTATGGCTACACCTTC,CASSLDGANYGYTF
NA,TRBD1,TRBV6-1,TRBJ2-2,TGTGCCAGCAGTGATCGACAGGGGTTCGGGGAGCTGTTTTTT,CASSDRQGFGELFF
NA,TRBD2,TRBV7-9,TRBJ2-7,TGTGCCAGCACCCCTCCTAGCGGGAGCTACGAGCAGTACTTC,CASTPPSGSYEQYF
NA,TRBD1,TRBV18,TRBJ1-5,TGTGCCAGCTCACCAGGACAGGGCGAACAGCCCCAGCATTTT,CASSPGQGEQPQHF
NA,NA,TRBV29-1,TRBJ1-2,TGCAGCGTTGCCACAGGGCTCTATGGCTACACCTTC,CSVATGLYGYTF
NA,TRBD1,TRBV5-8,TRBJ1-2,TGTGCCAGCAGCTCGGACAGGGGTGGATATGGCTACACCTTC,CASSSDRGGYGYTF